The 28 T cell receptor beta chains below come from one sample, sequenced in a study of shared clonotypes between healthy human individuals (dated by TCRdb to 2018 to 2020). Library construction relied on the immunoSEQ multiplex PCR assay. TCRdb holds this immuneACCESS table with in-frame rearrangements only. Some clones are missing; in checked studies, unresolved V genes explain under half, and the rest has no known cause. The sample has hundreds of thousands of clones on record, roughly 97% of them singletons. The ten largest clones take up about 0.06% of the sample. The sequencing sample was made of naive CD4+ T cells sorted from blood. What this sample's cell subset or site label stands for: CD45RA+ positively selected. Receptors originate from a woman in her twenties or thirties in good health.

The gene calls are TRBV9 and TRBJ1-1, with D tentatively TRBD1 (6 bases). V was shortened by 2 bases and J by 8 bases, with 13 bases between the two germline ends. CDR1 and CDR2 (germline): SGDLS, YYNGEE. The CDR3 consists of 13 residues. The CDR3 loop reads CASSVWDTREAFF. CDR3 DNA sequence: TGTGCCAGCAGCGTTTGGGACACTCGAGAAGCTTTCTTT.

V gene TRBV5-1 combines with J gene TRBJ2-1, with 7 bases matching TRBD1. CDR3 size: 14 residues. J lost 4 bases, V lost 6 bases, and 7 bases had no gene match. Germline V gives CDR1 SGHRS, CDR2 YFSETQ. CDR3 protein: CASTSGQSYNEQFF. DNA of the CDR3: TGCGCCAGCACATCGGGACAGTCTTACAATGAGCAGTTCTTC.

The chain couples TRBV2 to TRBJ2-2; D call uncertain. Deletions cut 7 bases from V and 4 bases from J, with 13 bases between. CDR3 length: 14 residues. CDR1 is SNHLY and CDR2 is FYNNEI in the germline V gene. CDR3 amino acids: CASTPGLPTGELFF. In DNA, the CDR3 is TGTGCCAGCACCCCCGGGCTACCCACCGGGGAGCTGTTTTTT.

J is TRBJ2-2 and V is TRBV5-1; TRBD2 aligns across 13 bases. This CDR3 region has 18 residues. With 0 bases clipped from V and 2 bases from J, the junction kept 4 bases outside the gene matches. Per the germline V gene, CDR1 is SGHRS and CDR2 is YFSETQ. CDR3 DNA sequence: TGCGCCAGCAGCTTGGGACTAGCGGGAGGTGGAAACACCGGGGAGCTGTTTTTT. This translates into CASSLGLAGGGNTGELFF.

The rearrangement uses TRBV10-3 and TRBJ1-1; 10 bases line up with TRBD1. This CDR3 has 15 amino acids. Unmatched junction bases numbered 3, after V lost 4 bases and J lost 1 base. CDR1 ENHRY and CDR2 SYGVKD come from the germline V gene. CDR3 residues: CAISAGTGENTEAFF. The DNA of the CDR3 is TGTGCCATCAGTGCTGGGACAGGGGAGAACACTGAAGCTTTCTTT.

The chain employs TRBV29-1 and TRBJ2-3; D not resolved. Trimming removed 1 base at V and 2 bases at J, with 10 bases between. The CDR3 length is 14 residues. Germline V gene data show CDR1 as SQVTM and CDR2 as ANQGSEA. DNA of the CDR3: TGCAGCGTTGAAGGCGGAGCTTCCACAGATACGCAGTATTTT. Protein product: CSVEGGASTDTQYF.

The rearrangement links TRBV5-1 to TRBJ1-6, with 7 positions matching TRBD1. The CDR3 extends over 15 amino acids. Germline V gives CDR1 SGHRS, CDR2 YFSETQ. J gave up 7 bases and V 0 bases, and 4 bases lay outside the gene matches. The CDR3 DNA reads TGCGCCAGCAGCTTGGTAACAGGGGCGAATTCACCCCTCCACTTT. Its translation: CASSLVTGANSPLHF.

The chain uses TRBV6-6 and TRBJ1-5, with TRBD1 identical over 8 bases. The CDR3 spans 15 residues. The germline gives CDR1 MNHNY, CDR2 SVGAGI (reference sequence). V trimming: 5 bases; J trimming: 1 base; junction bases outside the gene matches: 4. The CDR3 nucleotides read TGTGCCAGCAGTAAACAGGGGGGGAGCAATCAGCCCCAGCATTTT. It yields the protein CASSKQGGSNQPQHF.

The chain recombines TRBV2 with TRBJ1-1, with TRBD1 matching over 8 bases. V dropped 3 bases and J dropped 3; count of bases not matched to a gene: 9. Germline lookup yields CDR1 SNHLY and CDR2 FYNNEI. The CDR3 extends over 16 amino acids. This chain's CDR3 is CASSEGQVWGDTEAFF. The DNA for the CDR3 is TGTGCCAGCAGTGAGGGACAGGTATGGGGGGACACTGAAGCTTTCTTT.

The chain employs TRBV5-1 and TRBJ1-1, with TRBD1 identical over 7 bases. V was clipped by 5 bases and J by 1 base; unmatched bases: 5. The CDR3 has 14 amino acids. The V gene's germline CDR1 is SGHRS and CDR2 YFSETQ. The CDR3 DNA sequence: TGCGCCAGCAGGGCCCGGACAGGGAACACTGAAGCTTTCTTT. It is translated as CASRARTGNTEAFF.

The CDR3 DNA reads as TGTGCCAGTAGTGGTTCGGACAGTCCACAGAGTCAACTAAGTCTGGGTACGCAGTATTTT. This encodes CASSGSDSPQSQLSLGTQYF. The V gene is TRBV19, the J gene TRBJ2-3, with a weak D call TRBD1 (6 bases). V shed 5 bases and J shed 8 bases, with 35 bases lying between them. CDR3 length: 20 amino acids. Germline values: CDR1 LNHDA, CDR2 SQIVND (reference sequence).

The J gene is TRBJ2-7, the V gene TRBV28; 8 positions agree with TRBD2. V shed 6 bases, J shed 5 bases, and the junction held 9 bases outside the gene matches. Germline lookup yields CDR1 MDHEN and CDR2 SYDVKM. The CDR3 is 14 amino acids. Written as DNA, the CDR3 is TGTGCCAGCAGCCAAGCGGGAGTTCCTGACGAGCAGTACTTC. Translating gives CASSQAGVPDEQYF.

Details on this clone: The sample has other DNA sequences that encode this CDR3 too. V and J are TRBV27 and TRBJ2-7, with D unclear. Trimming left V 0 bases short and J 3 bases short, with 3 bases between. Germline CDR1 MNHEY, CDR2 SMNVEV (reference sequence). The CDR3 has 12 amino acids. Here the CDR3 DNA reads TGTGCCAGCAGTTTATCTGGCTACGAGCAGTACTTC. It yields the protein CASSLSGYEQYF.

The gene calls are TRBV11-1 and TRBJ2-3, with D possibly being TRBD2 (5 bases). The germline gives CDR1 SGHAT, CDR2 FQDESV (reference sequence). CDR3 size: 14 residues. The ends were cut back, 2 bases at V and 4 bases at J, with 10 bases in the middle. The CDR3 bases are TGTGCCAGCAGCTTACGGGATTACGCAGATACGCAGTATTTT. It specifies CASSLRDYADTQYF. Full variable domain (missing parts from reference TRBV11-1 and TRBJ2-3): EAEVAQSPRYKITEKSQAVAFWCDPISGHATLYWYRQILGQGPELLVQFQDESVVDDSQLPKDRFSAERLKGVDSTLKIQPAELGDSAMYLCASSLRDYADTQYFGPGTRLTVL.

CDR3 sequence: CASSLLKGARTNEKLFF. The CDR3 DNA follows: TGTGCCAGCAGCTTGCTCAAGGGGGCAAGAACTAATGAAAAACTGTTTTTT. The J gene is TRBJ1-4, the V gene TRBV5-6, with 7 nucleotides matching TRBD1. CDR1 SGHDT and CDR2 YYEEEE come from the germline V gene. The CDR3 contains 17 residues. The V and J ends lost 1 base and 1 base, in that order; junction bases with no gene match: 7.

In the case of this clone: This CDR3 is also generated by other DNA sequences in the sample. The CDR3 DNA reads TGTGCCAGCAGTTTACAGGGTAGGACCTACGAGCAGTACTTC. This codes for CASSLQGRTYEQYF. The chain is built from TRBV28 and TRBJ2-7, with a possible D match to TRBD1 (5 bases). Looked up from germline, CDR1 is MDHEN and CDR2 is SYDVKM. The V end lost 2 bases, the J end lost 2 bases, and 10 bases lay between the germline ends. The CDR3 runs 14 residues.

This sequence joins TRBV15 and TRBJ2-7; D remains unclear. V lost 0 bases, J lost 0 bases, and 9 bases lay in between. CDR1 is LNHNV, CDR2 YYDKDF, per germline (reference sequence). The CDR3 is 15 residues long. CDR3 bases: TGTGCCACCAGCAGAGACGCGTACGACTCCTACGAGCAGTACTTC. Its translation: CATSRDAYDSYEQYF.

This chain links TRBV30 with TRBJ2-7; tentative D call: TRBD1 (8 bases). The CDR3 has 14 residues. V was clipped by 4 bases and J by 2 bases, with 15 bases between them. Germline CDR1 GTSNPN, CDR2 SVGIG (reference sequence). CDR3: CAWKKQGGTYEQYF. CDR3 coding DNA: TGTGCCTGGAAGAAACAGGGGGGGACCTACGAGCAGTACTTC.

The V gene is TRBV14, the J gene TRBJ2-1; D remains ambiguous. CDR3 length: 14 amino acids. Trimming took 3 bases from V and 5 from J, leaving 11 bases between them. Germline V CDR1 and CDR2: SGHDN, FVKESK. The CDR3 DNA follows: TGTGCCAGCAGCCATCCTGGACCCGACAATGAGCAGTTCTTC. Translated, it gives CASSHPGPDNEQFF. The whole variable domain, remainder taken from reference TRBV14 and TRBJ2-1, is EAGVTQFPSHSVIEKGQTVTLRCDPISGHDNLYWYRRVMGKEIKFLLHFVKESKQDESGMPNNRFLAERTGGTYSTLKVQPAELEDSGVYFCASSHPGPDNEQFFGPGTRLTVL.

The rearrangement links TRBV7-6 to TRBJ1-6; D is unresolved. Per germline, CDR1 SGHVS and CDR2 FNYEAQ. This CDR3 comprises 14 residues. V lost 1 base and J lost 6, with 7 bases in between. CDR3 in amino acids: CASSLETGNSPLHF. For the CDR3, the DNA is TGTGCCAGCAGCTTAGAGACGGGTAATTCACCCCTCCACTTT. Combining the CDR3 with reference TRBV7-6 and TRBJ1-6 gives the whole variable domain GAGVSQSPRYKVTKRGQDVALRCDPISGHVSLYWYRQALGQGPEFLTYFNYEAQQDKSGLPNDRFSAERPEGSISTLTIQRTEQRDSAMYRCASSLETGNSPLHFGNGTRLTVT.

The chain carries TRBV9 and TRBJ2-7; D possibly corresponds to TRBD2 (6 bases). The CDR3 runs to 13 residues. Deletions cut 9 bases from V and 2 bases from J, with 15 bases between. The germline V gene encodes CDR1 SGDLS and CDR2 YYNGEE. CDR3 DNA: TGTGCCAATGTTCAAGCGGGCCCCTACGAGCAGTACTTC. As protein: CANVQAGPYEQYF.

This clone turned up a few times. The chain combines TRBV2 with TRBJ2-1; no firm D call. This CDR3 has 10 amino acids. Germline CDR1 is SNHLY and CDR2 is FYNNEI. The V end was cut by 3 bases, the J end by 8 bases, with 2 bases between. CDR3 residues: CASSDHEQFF. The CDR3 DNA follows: TGTGCCAGCAGTGACCATGAGCAGTTCTTC.

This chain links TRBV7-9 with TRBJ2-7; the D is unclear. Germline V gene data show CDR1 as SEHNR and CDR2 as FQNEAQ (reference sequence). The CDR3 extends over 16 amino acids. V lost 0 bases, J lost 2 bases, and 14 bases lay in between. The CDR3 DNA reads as TGTGCCAGCAGCTTAGCTAATCGAATACCCCCCTACGAGCAGTACTTC. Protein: CASSLANRIPPYEQYF.

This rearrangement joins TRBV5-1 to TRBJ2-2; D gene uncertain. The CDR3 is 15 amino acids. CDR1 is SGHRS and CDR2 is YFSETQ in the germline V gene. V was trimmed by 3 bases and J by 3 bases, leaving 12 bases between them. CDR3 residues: CASSSLLEHTGELFF. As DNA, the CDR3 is TGCGCCAGCAGCTCCCTGCTAGAACACACCGGGGAGCTGTTTTTT.

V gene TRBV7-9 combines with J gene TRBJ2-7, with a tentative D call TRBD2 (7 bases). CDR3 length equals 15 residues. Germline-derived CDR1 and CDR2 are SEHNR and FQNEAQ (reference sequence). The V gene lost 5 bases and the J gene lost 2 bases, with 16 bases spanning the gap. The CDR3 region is CASSGGGLRAYEQYF. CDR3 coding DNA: TGTGCCAGCAGCGGGGGGGGCCTGCGGGCCTACGAGCAGTACTTC.

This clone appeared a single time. The CDR3 sequence is CASSHRLAGPNNEQFF. The CDR3 DNA is TGCGCCAGCAGCCACAGACTAGCGGGACCCAACAATGAGCAGTTCTTC. V is TRBV5-1 and J is TRBJ2-1; 11 bases align to TRBD2. V trimming: 4 bases; J trimming: 5 bases; junction bases outside the gene matches: 8. The CDR3 is 16 residues long. Per germline, CDR1 SGHRS and CDR2 YFSETQ.

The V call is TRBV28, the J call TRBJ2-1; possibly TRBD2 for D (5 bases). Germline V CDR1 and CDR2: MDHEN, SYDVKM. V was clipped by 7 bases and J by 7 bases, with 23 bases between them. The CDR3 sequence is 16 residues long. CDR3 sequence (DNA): TGTGCCAGCAACGACTACCCCGACTCTTTGAGGAATGAGCAGTTCTTC. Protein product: CASNDYPDSLRNEQFF.

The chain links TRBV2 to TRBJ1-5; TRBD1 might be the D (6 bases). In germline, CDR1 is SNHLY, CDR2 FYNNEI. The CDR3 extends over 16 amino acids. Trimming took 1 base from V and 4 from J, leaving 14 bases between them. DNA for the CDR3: TGTGCCAGCAGTGAAGGAGGGGGGATAAGAAATCAGCCCCAGCATTTT. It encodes CASSEGGGIRNQPQHF.